Only a few counts were recorded for the clone carrying this T cell receptor (beta chain). Antigen: not known. Next came a second PCR, run for about 7 to 12 cycles, which used a sample-barcoded 5' primer along with a J-beta primer mix. TCRdb fed the 5' RACE reads into MiXCR, producing one record per CDR3 protein. The profile shows about 1.8 million distinct CDR3 sequences, around half of them singletons. This entry belongs to a study of blood T cells in healthy people across ages. Broader study findings: Any changes in expanded clonotypes were possibly confounded, as donor CMV status remained unknown. Estimated diversity that came from one million T cells was considered an underestimate.

Per-sample PBMC isolation yielded at least 7 million cells. The origin of this receptor is a woman aged 40 to 50 in good health. What was sequenced was blood.

CDR3 loop: CSATTAQGDNEQFF. Here the CDR3 DNA reads TGCAGTGCTACAACGGCACAGGGGGACAATGAGCAGTTCTTC. The chain couples TRBV20-1 to TRBJ2-1; 8 nucleotides line up with TRBD1. The length of the CDR3 is 14 residues. Trimming removed 4 bases from V and 5 bases from J; junction bases left unmatched: 7. The germline V gene encodes CDR1 DFQATT and CDR2 SNEGSKA (reference sequence).